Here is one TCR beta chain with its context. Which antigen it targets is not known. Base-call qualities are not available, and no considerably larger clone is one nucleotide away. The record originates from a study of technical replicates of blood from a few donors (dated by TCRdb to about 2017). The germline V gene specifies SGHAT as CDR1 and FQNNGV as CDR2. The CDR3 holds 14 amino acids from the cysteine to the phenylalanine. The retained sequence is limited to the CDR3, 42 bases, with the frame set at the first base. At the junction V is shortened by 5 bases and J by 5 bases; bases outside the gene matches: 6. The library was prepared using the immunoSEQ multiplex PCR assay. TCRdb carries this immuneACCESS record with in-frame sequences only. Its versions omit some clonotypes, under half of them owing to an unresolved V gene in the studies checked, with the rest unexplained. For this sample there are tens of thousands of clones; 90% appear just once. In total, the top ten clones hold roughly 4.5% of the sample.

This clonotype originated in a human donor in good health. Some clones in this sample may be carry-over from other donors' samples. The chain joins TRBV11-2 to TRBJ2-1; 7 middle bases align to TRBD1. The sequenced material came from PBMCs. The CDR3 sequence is CASSPDRANNEQFF. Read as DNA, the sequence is TGTGCCAGCAGCCCTGACAGGGCCAACAATGAGCAGTTCTTC.